These 25 T cell receptor beta chains came from one sample sequenced in a study of response to subunit inactivated influenza vaccine. MiXCR was run by TCRdb on the RT-PCR reads, yielding one entry per CDR3 protein. The data contain about 540,000 distinct CDR3 sequences, around 21% of them singletons. Separately, the same data were catalogued under a study of T cells expressing NK-cell markers. From that report: TCR beta libraries carry UMIs added by 5'RACE template switching.

Sequenced here: CD4+ T cells sorted from PBMCs, sampled 11 to 12 days after vaccination. The origin of the receptors is a man aged 50 to 59 who received an inactivated influenza vaccine.

The sample holds a few counts of this clonotype. CDR3 region: CSASAGLDEKLFF. The CDR3 DNA follows: TGCAGTGCTAGTGCCGGTTTGGATGAAAAACTGTTTTTT. The gene calls are TRBV20-1 and TRBJ1-4, with D unclear. V lost 3 bases and J 6 bases, leaving 11 bases between the germline ends. This CDR3 region has 13 residues. The germline V gene encodes CDR1 DFQATT and CDR2 SNEGSKA (reference sequence).

This chain links TRBV20-1 with TRBJ2-2; 8 bases are a match to TRBD1. Per the germline V gene, CDR1 is DFQATT and CDR2 is SNEGSKA (reference sequence). V shed 6 bases and J 6 bases; nucleotides not matched to a gene: 6. This CDR3 spans 13 amino acids. CDR3 amino acids: CSARQGTAGELFF. Written as DNA, the CDR3 is TGCAGTGCAAGACAGGGGACGGCCGGGGAGCTGTTTTTT.

There are a few counts of this clonotype. The chain has TRBV5-1 and TRBJ2-7; a weak D match, TRBD1 (6 bases). Between the trimmed V and J ends, which lost 4 bases and 3 bases, there was a span of 17 bases. This CDR3 has 15 residues. CDR1 is SGHRS and CDR2 is YFSETQ in the germline V gene. The CDR3 DNA sequence: TGCGCCAGCAGCCCTTTGAACAAACAGGGCTACGAGCAGTACTTC. Translated: CASSPLNKQGYEQYF.

This chain joins TRBV5-1 and TRBJ1-1; tentative D call: TRBD1 (6 bases). The CDR3 contains 14 residues. Germline lookup yields CDR1 SGHRS and CDR2 YFSETQ. V lost 0 bases to trimming and J lost 7 bases, with 13 bases between them. CDR3: CASSLVGGSSEAFF. CDR3 nucleotides: TGCGCCAGCAGCTTGGTAGGGGGATCCAGTGAAGCTTTCTTT.

This chain connects TRBV20-1 to TRBJ2-7; D unresolved. The germline V and J ends were trimmed by 6 bases and 4 bases, with 10 bases remaining between them. Germline V lookup: CDR1 DFQATT, CDR2 SNEGSKA (reference sequence). The CDR3 sequence is 11 residues long. The CDR3 DNA reads as TGCAGTGCCGAAAACCCTTACGAGCAGTACTTC. Its protein product is CSAENPYEQYF.

This clonotype was found many times. The chain employs TRBV12-3 or TRBV12-4 and TRBJ2-1; weak D call: TRBD2 (7 bases). The V and J ends lost 6 bases and 8 bases respectively, with 17 bases between them. The CDR3 has 14 amino acids. The CDR3 bases are TGTGCCAGCAGGCGGGGGCTCCGGGGCGATGAGCAGTTCTTC. Residues: CASRRGLRGDEQFF.

CDR3 in amino acids: CASSQEHRGVNTEAFF. For the CDR3, the DNA is TGTGCCAGCAGCCAAGAACACAGGGGGGTGAACACTGAAGCTTTCTTT. The rearrangement joins TRBV3-1 to TRBJ1-1; 8 nucleotides agree with TRBD1. The CDR3 extends over 16 amino acids. Germline V gene sequence: CDR1 LGHDT, CDR2 YNNKEL (reference sequence). V lost 0 bases to trimming and J lost 0 bases; unmatched junction nucleotides: 3.

This clonotype appeared a few times. The genes are TRBV5-5 and TRBJ2-7, with D perhaps matching TRBD2 (5 bases). The V gene lost 0 bases and the J gene lost 1 base, with 17 bases spanning the gap. CDR3 size: 17 residues. Germline values: CDR1 SGHKS, CDR2 YYEKEE (reference sequence). The chain's CDR3 is CASSLAGGWTPSYEQYF. The CDR3 DNA sequence: TGTGCCAGCAGCTTGGCCGGCGGGTGGACCCCTTCCTACGAGCAGTACTTC.

This clonotype occurred a few times. The rearrangement uses TRBV20-1 and TRBJ2-7; 16 bases map to TRBD2. Germline values: CDR1 DFQATT, CDR2 SNEGSKA (reference sequence). The CDR3 is 14 residues long. V lost 6 bases, J lost 2 bases, and 1 base stayed unmatched. CDR3: CSAGTSGRAYEQYF. The CDR3 DNA sequence: TGCAGTGCCGGGACTAGCGGGAGGGCCTACGAGCAGTACTTC.

This clonotype was seen a few times. The V and J genes are TRBV7-2 and TRBJ2-3; 8 bases line up with TRBD1. V was pared by 4 bases and J by 5 bases, with 8 bases of the junction left unmatched. This CDR3 has 15 amino acids. Germline assignment: CDR1 SGHTA and CDR2 FQGNSA. The CDR3 sequence: CASSSGQGSVDTQYF. Here the CDR3 DNA reads TGTGCCAGCAGCTCCGGACAGGGTTCGGTAGATACGCAGTATTTT.

The sample holds a few counts of this clonotype. This chain connects TRBV7-2 to TRBJ2-7; possible D gene TRBD1, 8 bases. Germline-derived CDR1 and CDR2 are SGHTA and FQGNSA. Trimming removed 5 bases from V and 6 bases from J, with 14 bases in between. This CDR3 has 13 amino acids. The CDR3 reads CASSPDREGEQYF. The CDR3 DNA sequence: TGTGCCAGCAGCCCGGACAGGGAGGGCGAGCAGTACTTC.

The chain is built from TRBV6-2 or TRBV6-3 and TRBJ2-7; D call uncertain. CDR1 and CDR2 from the germline V gene are MNHEY and SVGEGT. Trimming cost V 3 bases and J 0 bases, with 15 bases left between them. This CDR3 spans 16 amino acids. CDR3 sequence reads: CASSYHRPPISYEQYF. Written as DNA, the CDR3 is TGTGCCAGCAGTTATCACCGGCCACCTATCTCCTACGAGCAGTACTTC.

This clonotype was picked up many times. The V gene is TRBV3-1, the J gene TRBJ1-5; TRBD1 might be the D (6 bases). This CDR3 has 15 residues. Between the trimmed V and J ends, which lost 1 base and 4 bases, there was a span of 11 bases. Germline V lookup: CDR1 LGHDT, CDR2 YNNKEL (reference sequence). The CDR3 is CASSQVLGANQPQHF. CDR3 nucleotides: TGTGCCAGCAGCCAAGTGCTGGGGGCTAATCAGCCCCAGCATTTT. The full variable domain, with the rest looked up from reference TRBV3-1 and TRBJ1-5, is DTAVSQTPKYLVTQMGNDKSIKCEQNLGHDTMYWYKQDSKKFLKIMFSYNNKELIINETVPNRFSPKSPDKAHLNLHINSLELGDSAVYFCASSQVLGANQPQHFGDGTRLSIL.

This clonotype was observed many times. The genes are TRBV29-1 and TRBJ2-2; tentative D call: TRBD1 (5 bases). V lost 5 bases and J 2 bases, leaving 12 bases between the germline ends. The CDR3 runs to 14 residues. Germline V gene data show CDR1 as SQVTM and CDR2 as ANQGSEA. DNA for the CDR3: TGCAGCGTTAGGACAAACACAAACACCGGGGAGCTGTTTTTT. It translates to CSVRTNTNTGELFF.

The chain combines TRBV5-1 with TRBJ2-2; 8 nucleotides match TRBD2. The CDR3 is 18 amino acids. Germline CDR1 SGHRS, CDR2 YFSETQ. The ends lost 0 bases at V and 5 bases at J; junction bases unmatched: 12. CDR3 sequence reads: CASSLELSGIRRTGELFF. The CDR3, as DNA: TGCGCCAGCAGCTTGGAACTTAGCGGGATACGAAGGACCGGGGAGCTGTTTTTT.

At least ten counts were recorded for this clonotype. The V call is TRBV15, the J call TRBJ2-3; tentatively, D is TRBD1 or TRBD2 (5 bases each). The CDR3 is made up of 15 amino acids. Per germline, CDR1 LNHNV and CDR2 YYDKDF (reference sequence). V was pared by 3 bases and J by 2 bases, with 12 bases between. The CDR3 spells CATSRGETATDTQYF. The CDR3 DNA reads TGTGCCACCAGCAGGGGGGAAACAGCCACAGATACGCAGTATTTT.

The CDR3 DNA sequence: TGTGCCAGCAGCGTAGGGGGAGGATTGAACACTGAAGCTTTCTTT. As protein: CASSVGGGLNTEAFF. The V and J genes are TRBV9 and TRBJ1-1; no clear D gene. The CDR3 spans 15 residues. Between the trimmed V and J ends, which lost 0 bases and 0 bases, there was a span of 9 bases. Germline CDR1 reads SGDLS; CDR2 reads YYNGEE.

This clonotype was picked up a small number of times. This chain joins TRBV7-2 and TRBJ2-2, with D hard to call. The CDR3 consists of 12 residues. Trimming stripped 5 bases from V and 4 bases from J, with 5 bases between. Germline CDR1 is SGHTA and CDR2 is FQGNSA. Here the CDR3 DNA reads TGTGCCAGCAGCATCCTCACCGGGGAGCTGTTTTTT. This translates into CASSILTGELFF.

The chain carries TRBV6-5 and TRBJ2-2, with D perhaps TRBD2 (5 bases). V dropped 5 bases and J dropped 6 bases, with 7 bases sitting between them. Germline V gene lookup returns CDR1 MNHEY and CDR2 SVGAGI. This CDR3 spans 12 amino acids. The CDR3 sequence is CASSKDSGELFF. In nucleotides, the CDR3 is TGTGCCAGCAGTAAGGACTCCGGGGAGCTGTTTTTT.

DNA for the CDR3: TGTGCCAGCAGTTACCCCGTTAGTGAGCAGTTCTTC. Translation gives CASSYPVSEQFF. The genes are TRBV6-2 or TRBV6-3 and TRBJ2-1; D gene uncertain. The length of the CDR3 is 12 residues. Trimming stripped 2 bases from V and 9 bases from J, with 8 bases between. Germline CDR1 MNHEY, CDR2 SVGEGT.

V gene TRBV28 combines with J gene TRBJ2-5; TRBD2 is a possible D gene (6 bases). V was clipped by 2 bases and J by 0 bases, with 19 bases between them. The CDR3 has 18 amino acids. Germline CDR1 and CDR2: MDHEN and SYDVKM. The DNA for the CDR3 is TGTGCCAGCAGTTTAAGCTTAGGGACGGGGAGGAACCAAGAGACCCAGTACTTC. Protein sequence: CASSLSLGTGRNQETQYF. Based on the CDR3 plus reference TRBV28 and TRBJ2-5, the full variable domain is DVKVTQSSRYLVKRTGEKVFLECVQDMDHENMFWYRQDPGLGLRLIYFSYDVKMKEKGDIPEGYSVSREKKERFSLILESASTNQTSMYLCASSLSLGTGRNQETQYFGPGTRLLVL.

In its sample, this clonotype was seen a few times. The chain employs TRBV6-2 or TRBV6-3 and TRBJ2-1, with D perhaps TRBD1 (6 bases). The CDR3 length is 16 residues. Germline CDR1 is MNHEY and CDR2 is SVGEGT. V gave up 1 base and J gave up 0 bases, with 10 bases separating them. The DNA of the CDR3 is TGTGCCAGCAGTTACTTGGGGGCGAGCTCCTACAATGAGCAGTTCTTC. This sequence encodes CASSYLGASSYNEQFF.

The table lists this clonotype with a few counts. The rearrangement joins TRBV29-1 to TRBJ2-3, with 8 bases fitting TRBD1. The CDR3 covers 14 residues. Germline loops: CDR1 SQVTM, CDR2 ANQGSEA. The ends lost 3 bases at V and 4 bases at J; junction bases unmatched: 6. The CDR3 region has the DNA TGCAGCGTTGAGACAGGGGCCGTGCCAGATACGCAGTATTTT. Its protein is CSVETGAVPDTQYF.

In this sample, this clonotype turned up a few times. The J gene is TRBJ2-3, the V gene TRBV10-2; 15 nucleotides agree with TRBD2. V lost 6 bases and J lost 7; bases outside the gene matches: 5. Germline CDR1 is WSHSY and CDR2 is SAAADI. The CDR3 has 15 amino acids. DNA of the CDR3: TGCGCCAGCAGCGAAGGGACTAGCGGGGGGTATACGCAGTATTTT. Translated, it gives CASSEGTSGGYTQYF.

This clonotype occurred a few times. The CDR3 region is CASSSRASTNEKLFF. The CDR3 DNA is TGTGCCAGCAGTTCCAGGGCCTCTACCAATGAAAAACTGTTTTTT. The chain employs TRBV5-5 and TRBJ1-4; D perhaps matches TRBD1 (5 bases). V was clipped by 5 bases and J by 5 bases, with 16 bases between them. The germline CDR1 and CDR2 sequences are SGHKS and YYEKEE (reference sequence). The CDR3 totals 15 residues.